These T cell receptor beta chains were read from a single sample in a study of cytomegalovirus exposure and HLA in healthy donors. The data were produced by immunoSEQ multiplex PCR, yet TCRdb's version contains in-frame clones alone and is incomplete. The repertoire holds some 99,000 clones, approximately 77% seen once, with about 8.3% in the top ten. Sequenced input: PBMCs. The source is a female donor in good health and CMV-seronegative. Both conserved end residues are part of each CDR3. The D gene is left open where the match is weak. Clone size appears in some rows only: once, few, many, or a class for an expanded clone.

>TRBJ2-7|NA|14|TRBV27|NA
TGTGCCAGCAGTTTATCCACGTTTGTAGCCGAGCAGTACTTC
CASSLSTFVAEQYF
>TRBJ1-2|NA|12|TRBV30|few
TGTGCCTGGAGTGCGGGGGTGGGGGGCTACACCTTC
CAWSAGVGGYTF
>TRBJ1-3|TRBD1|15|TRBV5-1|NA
TGCGCCAGCAGCCCGGGGGACAGCTCTGGAAACACCATATATTTT
CASSPGDSSGNTIYF
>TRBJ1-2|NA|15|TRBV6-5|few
TGTGCCAGCAGTTTGAGGGGGTCGGGTAACTATGGCTACACCTTC
CASSLRGSGNYGYTF
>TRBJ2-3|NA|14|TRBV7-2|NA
TGTGCCAGCAGCTTAGGGGTAGCCACAGATACGCAGTATTTT
CASSLGVATDTQYF
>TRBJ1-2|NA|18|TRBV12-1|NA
TGTGCCAGCAGCACACGGCCCGGGACAGGGAGTCCTTCCTATGGCTACACCTTC
CASSTRPGTGSPSYGYTF
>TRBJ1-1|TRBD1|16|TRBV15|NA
TGTGCCACCAGCAGAGGATACCGGCCCCAAACCAGGGGGGCTTTCTTT
CATSRGYRPQTRGAFF
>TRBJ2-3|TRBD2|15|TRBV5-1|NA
TGCGCCAGCAGCTTAGCGGGGGGGCGGAAAGATACGCAGTATTTT
CASSLAGGRKDTQYF
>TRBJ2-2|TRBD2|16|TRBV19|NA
TGTGCCAGTAGTACACCGGGACTAGCGGTCACCGGGGAGCTGTTTTTT
CASSTPGLAVTGELFF
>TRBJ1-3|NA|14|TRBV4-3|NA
TGCGCCAGCAGCCAAGAATCGGTTGGAAACACCATATATTTT
CASSQESVGNTIYF
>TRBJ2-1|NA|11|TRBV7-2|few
TGTGCCAGCAGCTTAGGCGGAGAGCAGTTCTTC
CASSLGGEQFF
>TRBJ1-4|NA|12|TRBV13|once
TGTGCCAGCAGCTTACAGGGAAGAAAACTGTTTTTT
CASSLQGRKLFF
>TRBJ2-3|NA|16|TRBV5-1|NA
TGCGCCAGCAGAATCCCCGGGAGTTCTGGCACAGATACGCAGTATTTT
CASRIPGSSGTDTQYF
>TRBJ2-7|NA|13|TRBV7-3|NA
TGTGCCAGCAGCCTAGCCCGGTCCGACGAGCAGTACTTC
CASSLARSDEQYF
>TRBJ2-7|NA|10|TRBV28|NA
TGTGCCGCCGGGTCCTACGAGCAGTACTTC
CAAGSYEQYF
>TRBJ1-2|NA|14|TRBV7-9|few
TGTGCCAGCAGCCCGACAGGAGCGGCCTATGGCTACACCTTC
CASSPTGAAYGYTF
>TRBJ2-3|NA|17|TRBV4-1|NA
TGCGCCAGCAGCCTGACCTCTGGGGGGATTTACACAGCTACGCAGTATTTT
CASSLTSGGIYTATQYF
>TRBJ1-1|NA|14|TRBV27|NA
TGTGCCAGCAGTTTGCGCAGGGAGGACCCAACGGCTTTCTTT
CASSLRREDPTAFF
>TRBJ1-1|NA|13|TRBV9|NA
TGTGCCAGCAGCGTAAACCCTAGTTCAGAAGCTTTCTTT
CASSVNPSSEAFF
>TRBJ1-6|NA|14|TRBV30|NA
TGTGCCTGGAGTCGAGGGACAACCAATTCACCCCTCCACTTT
CAWSRGTTNSPLHF
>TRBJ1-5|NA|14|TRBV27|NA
TGTGCCAGCAGTTTGTCAGGGAGCAATCAGCCCCAGCATTTT
CASSLSGSNQPQHF
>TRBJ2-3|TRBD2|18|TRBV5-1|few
TGCGCCAGCAGCTCGCATTATCGGACTAGCGGAATGACAGATACGCAGTATTTT
CASSSHYRTSGMTDTQYF
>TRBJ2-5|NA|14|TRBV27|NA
TGTGCCAGCAGCCAGGACAGTTTCCAAGAGACCCAGTACTTC
CASSQDSFQETQYF
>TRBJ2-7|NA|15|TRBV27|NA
TGTGCCAGCAGTTCATCTCTAGCAGCAGCTAACGAGCAGTACTTC
CASSSSLAAANEQYF
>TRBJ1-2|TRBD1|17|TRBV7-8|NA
TGTGCCAGCAGCGGCCCATTTTTCCGGGACAGGGGGGTCGGCTACACCTTC
CASSGPFFRDRGVGYTF
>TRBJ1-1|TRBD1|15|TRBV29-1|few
TGCAGCGTTGCCCCGGACAGGGGAATGAACACTGAAGCTTTCTTT
CSVAPDRGMNTEAFF
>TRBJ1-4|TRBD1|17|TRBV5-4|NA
TGTGCCAGCAGCTTGGAGACAGGGGCGGCAACTAATGAAAAACTGTTTTTT
CASSLETGAATNEKLFF
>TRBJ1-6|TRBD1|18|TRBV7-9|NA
TGTGCCAGCAGCTCGGACAGGCTCCTAAGCTCCTATAATTCACCCCTCCACTTT
CASSSDRLLSSYNSPLHF
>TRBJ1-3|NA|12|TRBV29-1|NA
TGCAGCGTTGAGGGAGTTGGAAACACCATATATTTT
CSVEGVGNTIYF
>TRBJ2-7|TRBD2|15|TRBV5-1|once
TGCGCCAGCAGCTTGTCTAGCGGGAGGAGAAACGAGCAGTACTTC
CASSLSSGRRNEQYF